The entry below gives a single T cell receptor beta chain sequence along with its context. No antigen is known for it. Base-call qualities are not available, and no considerably larger clone is one nucleotide away. The source of the sample is a study of a mutant IDH1 vaccine in newly diagnosed glioma (dated by TCRdb to the early 2020s). Looking at the study overall: Of the 25 to 35 treated patients, roughly 60% were male and about 40% were female, and a mean age of approximately 40 years was recorded. For exploratory analyses, longitudinal TCRB deep sequencing was carried out in roughly 23 treated patients wherever samples were available. Peripheral blood was collected at six visits: V03 (baseline), V05, V07, V10, V12 and V13. Prior to enrollment, patients had been given standard therapy consisting of radiotherapy alone, temozolomide alone, or radiochemotherapy with temozolomide, with the combination given to most patients. What the work shows at the level of the full study, not this receptor alone: No apparent relationship was observed between pseudoprogression and alterations in the top peripheral T cell clonotypes detected by TCRB sequencing. Vaccine-induced immune responses across multiple MHC alleles were detected in 80% to 95% of patients. Selection of PBMC samples for TCRB deep sequencing was based on availability. The authors stated that sample limitations prevented analyses of patient blood samples from being reproduced.

The time point tag for this specimen amounts to: baseline, week 1 (first vaccination visit). What the treatment or condition label conveys for this sample: pre-vaccination baseline after standard-of-care therapy. Donors had newly diagnosed WHO grade 3 or 4 IDH1-mutant astrocytomas with loss of nuclear ATRX. The samples were drawn from NOA16, a multicentre, single-arm, open-label phase I trial in Germany that tested a mutant IDH1 peptide vaccine in humans for the first time. For immunogenicity testing, the blood drawn at visit V03 was used as the baseline sample. Genomic DNA for TCRB sequencing was extracted from EDTA blood using the DNeasy Blood and Tissue Kit. Trimming takes 6 bases from V and 4 bases from J, and the germline ends sit 6 bases apart. The CDR3 runs 10 amino acids, cysteine and phenylalanine included. CDR3 DNA is the only sequence kept; it has 30 bases, read in frame from the first base. CDR1 and CDR2 were assigned from the germline V gene (reference sequence) as DFQATT and SNEGSKA.

The library was produced with the immunoSEQ multiplex PCR assay. Following the manufacturer's protocol, the hsTCRB Kit was used to amplify rearranged TCR beta chain sequences. Sequencing of TCRB libraries was carried out on an Illumina MiSeq. Regarding the original processing steps: The kit vendor's proprietary platform handled demultiplexing, trimming and gene mapping. The clones in this table, taken by TCRdb from immuneACCESS, are in-frame only. Not every clone is retained; where verified, under half of the shortfall comes from an unresolved V gene, and the cause of the rest is unknown. The D gene and trimming were derived from the DNA, and the V and J assignments and clone size from that table. In this sample the table shows nearly 70,000 clones, more than 65% of which occur a single time. More than 6.5% of the sample is held by the ten biggest clonotypes.

The rearranged chain carries TRBV20-1 and TRBJ2-5; no D gene can be assigned with confidence. The TCR sequence derives from a man over 45 with glioma. The sequencing here drew on PBMCs, taken from a glioma patient treated with radiotherapy, temozolomide or both. The CDR3 corresponds to CSALGETQYF. The DNA sequence follows: TGCAGTGCACTCGGAGAGACCCAGTACTTC.